The present T cell receptor (beta chain) was sequenced within a study of blood T cells in healthy people across ages. Study at large: About one barcoded beta molecule was captured per two T cells (by template switching). The study's findings and limits: Investigators viewed diversity estimates from one million T cells as underestimates, the study reported. A roughly linear age-dependent decrease characterized TCR beta diversity per million T cells. Higher naive T cell percentage went strongly together with higher TCR beta diversity.

A word on this clonotype: Its antigen is not identified.

Combining a sample-barcoded 5' primer with a J-beta primer mix, a second PCR ran for roughly 7 to 12 cycles. TCRdb recomputed calls from the 5' RACE reads with MiXCR, one row per CDR3 protein. The table has 1.5 million or so distinct CDR3 sequences, roughly 43% seen once. The sequence derives from a woman under 30 in good health. The specimen was blood.

The CDR3 here is CATSDLSSGGSYNEQFF. CDR3 nucleotide sequence: TGTGCCACCAGTGACCTATCTAGCGGGGGCTCCTACAATGAGCAGTTCTTC. The J gene is TRBJ2-1, the V gene TRBV24-1; 10 bases fit TRBD2. With 4 bases clipped from V and 0 bases from J, the junction kept 5 bases outside the gene matches. The CDR3 sequence is 17 residues long. CDR1 is KGHDR, CDR2 SFDVKD, per germline.